The rows below give T cell receptor beta chains drawn from one sample of a study of cytomegalovirus exposure and HLA in healthy donors. The data were produced by immunoSEQ multiplex PCR, yet TCRdb's version contains in-frame clones alone and is incomplete. The specimen's table records about 110,000 clones. What was sequenced was PBMCs. The receptors stem from a man aged 35 to 55 in good health and CMV-seropositive. Each CDR3 is given with its conserved first and last residue. The D gene is left open where the match is weak.

>TRBJ2-5|TRBV20-1|TRBD2
CSWGREETQYF
TGCAGTTGGGGGAGGGAAGAGACCCAGTACTTC
>TRBJ1-2|TRBV9|.
CASSPSATPNYGYTF
TGTGCCAGCAGCCCGAGTGCCACCCCTAACTATGGCTACACCTTC
>TRBJ1-2|TRBV28|.
CASSLPLGTRGGYTF
TGTGCCAGCAGTTTACCCCTTGGTACCAGGGGTGGCTACACCTTC
>TRBJ2-7|TRBV7-9|.
CASSPRGRESYEQYF
TGTGCCAGCAGCCCGCGGGGGCGGGAGTCCTACGAGCAGTACTTC
>TRBJ2-1|TRBV14|.
CASSQDQILGSSYNEQFF
TGTGCCAGCAGCCAAGATCAAATCCTGGGGAGCTCCTACAATGAGCAGTTCTTC
>TRBJ1-1|TRBV30|TRBD1
CASTGTGGRNTEAFF
TGTGCCTCTACCGGGACAGGGGGCCGAAACACTGAAGCTTTCTTT
>TRBJ1-1|TRBV10-1|.
CASSERRGGNTEAFF
TGCGCCAGCAGTGAAAGAAGAGGCGGGAACACTGAAGCTTTCTTT
>TRBJ1-1|TRBV28|.
CASSLSPKGDTEAFF
TGTGCCAGCAGTTTATCTCCCAAAGGGGACACTGAAGCTTTCTTT
>TRBJ2-1|TRBV7-9|.
CASSSPREVGPYEQFF
TGTGCCAGCAGCTCCCCACGGGAAGTAGGGCCGTATGAGCAGTTCTTC
>TRBJ1-2|TRBV7-2|.
CASSLAHGPNYGYTF
TGTGCCAGCAGCTTAGCGCACGGTCCTAACTATGGCTACACCTTC
>TRBJ1-5|TRBV28|.
CASIKQASNQPQHF
TGTGCCAGCATCAAACAGGCTAGCAATCAGCCCCAGCATTTT
>TRBJ2-2|TRBV7-3|TRBD2
CASSLNSGGNTGELFF
TGTGCCAGCAGCTTAAACAGCGGGGGGAACACCGGGGAGCTGTTTTTT
>TRBJ2-1|TRBV7-2|.
CASSQGLNEQFF
TGTGCCAGCAGCCAAGGACTGAATGAGCAGTTCTTC
>TRBJ2-2|TRBV11-3|TRBD2
CASSLKGLAGVQAGELFF
TGTGCCAGCAGCTTAAAAGGACTAGCGGGAGTTCAGGCCGGGGAGCTGTTTTTT
>TRBJ2-2|TRBV27|.
CASRGTSQGWYTGELFF
TGTGCCAGCAGGGGTACGTCGCAGGGGTGGTACACCGGGGAGCTGTTTTTT
>TRBJ2-7|TRBV11-3|.
CASSFTPDREQYF
TGTGCCAGCAGCTTCACCCCCGACAGGGAGCAGTACTTC
>TRBJ2-3|TRBV10-1|TRBD2
CASSDRAGGPDTQYF
TGCGCCAGCAGTGATCGAGCGGGAGGGCCAGATACGCAGTATTTT